This T cell receptor beta chain was sequenced during a study of Graves' ophthalmopathy and Graves' hyperthyroidism. CDR1 is LGHNA, CDR2 YSLEER, per germline. V lost 1 base, J lost 0 bases, and 10 bases lay in between. This CDR3 has 15 residues. Whole-study results and caveats: Ophthalmopathy progression prediction by the model yielded a sensitivity of 55% to 71% and a specificity of roughly 74%.

This clonotype has only a few counts. Antigen: not known. Amplification of the TCR beta CDR3 regions used RNA transcripts (as template). The authors performed first-round RT-PCR with HTBI primers and then a second-round multiplex PCR. TCRdb reprocessed the multiplex PCR reads via MiXCR and lists one record per CDR3 protein. In the table there are about 740,000 distinct CDR3 sequences, around 40% of which are singletons. Input material: peripheral blood. The receptor comes from an adult man with Graves' ophthalmopathy. The chain links TRBV4-3 to TRBJ2-7; no definite D call. CDR3 amino acids: CASSQVPLGSYEQYF. For the CDR3, the DNA is TGCGCCAGCAGCCAAGTACCCCTCGGCTCCTACGAGCAGTACTTC.